Listed below are T cell receptor beta chains from one sample, sequenced in a study of OX40 agonist ivuxolimab in advanced cancers. Repertoires were generated with immunoSEQ multiplex PCR, while TCRdb's copy carries only in-frame clones and drops some. This table has 74,000 or so clones, approximately 89% appearing once. The input for sequencing was CD4+ or CD8+ T cells sorted from blood, taken in a trial of the OX40 agonist ivuxolimab. Receptors were obtained from an adult with an advanced solid tumor such as melanoma, head and neck, liver or kidney cancer. Both conserved end residues are part of each CDR3. Each record gives: V gene, J gene, clone size, D gene, CDR3 DNA, CDR3 protein. A D gene is named only where the DNA matches it firmly. The size field is filled for only some rows; it gives once, few, many or a size class.

TRBV5-1	TRBJ1-1	.	TRBD1	TGCGCCAGCAGCTTGGGGCAGGGGGCCTCTGAAGCTTTCTTT	CASSLGQGASEAFF
TRBV6-1	TRBJ2-7	.	.	TGTGCCAGCAGTGGTTCAGGGGCAGGGAGACTCGAGCAGTACTTC	CASSGSGAGRLEQYF
TRBV5-6	TRBJ1-2	.	.	TGTGCCAGCAGCTTTGGGCGCTGGGAGTACGGCTACACCTTC	CASSFGRWEYGYTF
TRBV2	TRBJ2-7	.	TRBD2	TGTGCCAGCAGTGGACCTAGCGGGAGCTCCTACGAGCAGTACTTC	CASSGPSGSSYEQYF
TRBV5-1	TRBJ1-6	.	TRBD1	TGCGCCAGCAAAATTTCAGGGGGGCTTAATTCACCCCTCCACTTT	CASKISGGLNSPLHF
TRBV14	TRBJ1-5	.	TRBD1	TGTGCCAGCAGCCAACGGCAGGGGGCTAGCAATCAGCCCCAGCATTTT	CASSQRQGASNQPQHF
TRBV21-1	TRBJ1-1	.	.	TGTGCCAGCAGCAAAGGAGGATCAGGGCGGGACACTGAAGCTTTCTTT	CASSKGGSGRDTEAFF
TRBV7-2	TRBJ2-1	.	TRBD2	TGTGCCAGCAGGCCACTAGCGGGGGGGCCGGGCCAGTTCTTC	CASRPLAGGPGQFF
TRBV7-6	TRBJ2-3	.	TRBD1	TGTGCCAGCAGCTTAGTGGGACAGGGAAGCACAGATACGCAGTATTTT	CASSLVGQGSTDTQYF
TRBV7-2	TRBJ1-3	.	.	TGTGCCAGCAGCTTAGCAGGGGCAGCTGGAAACACCATATATTTT	CASSLAGAAGNTIYF
TRBV30	TRBJ1-1	once	.	TGTGCCTGCCGGTCAGGGGCAGGCAACACTGAAGCTTTCTTT	CACRSGAGNTEAFF
TRBV7-9	TRBJ2-1	.	TRBD1	TGTGCCAGCAGCTGGGAGACAGGGATCCTCTACAATGAGCAGTTCTTC	CASSWETGILYNEQFF
TRBV6-5	TRBJ1-5	.	.	TGTGCCAGCAGCAGAGACACCTATCAGCCCCAGCATTTT	CASSRDTYQPQHF
TRBV7-9	TRBJ1-5	.	.	TGTGCCAGCAGCTTAGGGTGGGGTGGCCAGCCCCAGCATTTT	CASSLGWGGQPQHF
TRBV6-5	TRBJ1-1	.	.	TGTGCCAGCAAGGGAGGCACTGAAGCTTTCTTT	CASKGGTEAFF
TRBV5-1	TRBJ1-2	.	.	TGCGCCAGCAGCTTTGAGGGGAGCAATGGCTACACCTTC	CASSFEGSNGYTF